The T cell receptor beta chain described here comes from a study of blood T cell repertoires in COVID-19. Per the germline V gene, CDR1 is MNHEY and CDR2 is SMNVEV (reference sequence). The CDR3 has 15 amino acids. Trimming cost V 9 bases and J 9 bases, with 21 bases left between them. Original handling: Scientists estimated how many nucleated cells there were by amplifying reference gene primers. Sequencing was performed with immunoSEQ multiplex PCR; in TCRdb, only in-frame clones are kept and a portion is missing. V, J and clone size are taken as reported in that table, and D and trimming were inferred from the DNA itself. This table holds about 260,000 clones, around 86% found once. Cohort placement rested on clinical history that participants reported themselves.

The origin of this receptor is a woman aged 45-65 years who had recovered from COVID-19. This chain links TRBV27 with TRBJ1-6; D is perhaps TRBD1 (5 bases). The sample taken for sequencing was PBMCs or T cells enriched from blood (not recorded which). This CDR3 is CASIKFGGDSSPLHF. In DNA, the CDR3 is TGTGCCAGTATCAAATTCGGTGGGGACTCTTCACCCCTCCACTTT.